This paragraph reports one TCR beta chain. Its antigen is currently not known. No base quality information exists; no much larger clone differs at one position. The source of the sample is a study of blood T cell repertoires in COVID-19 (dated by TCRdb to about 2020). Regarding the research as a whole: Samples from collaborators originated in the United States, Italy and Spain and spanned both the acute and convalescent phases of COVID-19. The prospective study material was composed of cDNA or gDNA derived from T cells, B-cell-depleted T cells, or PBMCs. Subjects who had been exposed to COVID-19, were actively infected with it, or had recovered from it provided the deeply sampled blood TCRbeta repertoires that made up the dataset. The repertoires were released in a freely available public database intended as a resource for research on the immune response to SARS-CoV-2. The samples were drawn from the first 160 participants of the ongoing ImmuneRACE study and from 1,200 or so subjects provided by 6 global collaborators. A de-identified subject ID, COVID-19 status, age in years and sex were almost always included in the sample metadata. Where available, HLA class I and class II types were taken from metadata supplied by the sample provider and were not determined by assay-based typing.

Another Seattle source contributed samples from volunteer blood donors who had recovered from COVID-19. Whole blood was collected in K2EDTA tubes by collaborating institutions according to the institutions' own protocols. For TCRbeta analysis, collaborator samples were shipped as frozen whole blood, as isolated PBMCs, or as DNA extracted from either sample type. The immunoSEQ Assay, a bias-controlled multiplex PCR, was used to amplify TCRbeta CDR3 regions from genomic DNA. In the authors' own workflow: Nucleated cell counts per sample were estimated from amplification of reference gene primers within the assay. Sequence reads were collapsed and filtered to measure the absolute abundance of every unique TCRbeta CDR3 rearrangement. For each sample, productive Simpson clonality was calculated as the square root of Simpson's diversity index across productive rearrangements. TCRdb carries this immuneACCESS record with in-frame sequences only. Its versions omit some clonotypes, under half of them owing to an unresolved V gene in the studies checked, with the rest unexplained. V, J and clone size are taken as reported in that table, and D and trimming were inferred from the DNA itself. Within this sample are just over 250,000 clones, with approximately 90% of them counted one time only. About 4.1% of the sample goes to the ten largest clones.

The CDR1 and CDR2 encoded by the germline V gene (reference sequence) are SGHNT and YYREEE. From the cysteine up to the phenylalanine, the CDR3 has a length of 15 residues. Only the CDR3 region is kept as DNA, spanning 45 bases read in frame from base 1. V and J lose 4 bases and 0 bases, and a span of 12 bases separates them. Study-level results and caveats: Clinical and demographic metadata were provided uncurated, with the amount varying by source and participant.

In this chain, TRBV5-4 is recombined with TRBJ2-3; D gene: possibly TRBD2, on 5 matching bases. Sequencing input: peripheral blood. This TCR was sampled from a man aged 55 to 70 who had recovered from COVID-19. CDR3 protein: CASSPDSLSTDTQYF. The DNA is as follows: TGTGCCAGCAGCCCGGACTCCCTCAGCACAGATACGCAGTATTTT.